This T cell receptor beta chain was captured by sequencing in a study of shared clonotypes between healthy human individuals. Study-wide background: Three men and a couple of women, aged 18 to 49, were donors.

Sequenced by immunoSEQ multiplex PCR; TCRdb stores in-frame clones only, minus some. The data hold around 690,000 clones, with about 90% observed a single time. CDR1 and CDR2 from the germline V gene are SGHTA and FQGNSA. The CDR3 has 15 residues. V lost 4 bases and J lost 5; bases outside the gene matches: 5. The sequence was obtained from a man aged 18 to 29 in good health. Some clones in this sample may be carry-over from other donors' samples. The chain couples TRBV7-2 to TRBJ2-7; 13 nucleotides agree with TRBD2. The sequencing input was memory CD8+ T cells from PBMCs. The subset here: CD45RO+ cells pooled with CCR7-negative TemRA cells. The CDR3 sequence: CASSSGLAGVHEQYF. As DNA, the CDR3 is TGTGCCAGCAGCTCCGGACTAGCGGGAGTCCACGAGCAGTACTTC.